Listed below are T cell receptor beta chains from one sample, sequenced in a study of early T cells in non-severe SARS-CoV-2 infection. TCRdb processed the 5' RACE reads anew with MiXCR; each CDR3 protein has one entry. This sample has 25,000 to 30,000 distinct CDR3 sequences, with 3.5% to 4.5% found just once. The sample consisted of whole blood. The receptors come from an adult who was a healthcare worker with PCR-confirmed SARS-CoV-2 infection or an uninfected control (not recorded which). Both conserved end residues are part of each CDR3. D genes are given only for firm matches. Size tells how often a clone was seen (once, few, many) or the class of an expanded clone, and some rows leave it out.

TRBV20-1	TRBD1	TRBJ1-5	many	CSARTGDQPQHF	TGCAGTGCCAGGACAGGGGATCAGCCCCAGCATTTT
TRBV5-1	.	TRBJ2-1	many	CASSLEGNEQFF	TGCGCCAGCAGCTTGGAAGGAAATGAGCAGTTCTTC
TRBV7-6	.	TRBJ2-2	many	CASSHGRRNTGELFF	TGTGCCAGCAGCCACGGGCGGAGAAACACCGGGGAGCTGTTTTTT
TRBV15	.	TRBJ1-1	.	CATSGQRSEAFF	TGTGCCACCAGCGGGCAGAGAAGTGAAGCTTTCTTT
TRBV14	TRBD2	TRBJ2-3	many	CASSRRRGVFTDTQYF	TGTGCCAGCAGCCGTCGGCGGGGGGTCTTCACAGATACGCAGTATTTT
TRBV6-6	.	TRBJ2-3	many	CASSPPSSTDTQYF	TGTGCCAGCAGTCCGCCGAGTAGCACAGATACGCAGTATTTT
TRBV28	.	TRBJ2-3	.	CASSSGSGTDTQYF	TGTGCCAGCAGTTCAGGGTCGGGCACAGATACGCAGTATTTT
TRBV4-1	.	TRBJ1-2	many	CASSQTQYETANGYTF	TGCGCCAGCAGCCAAACGCAGTACGAGACGGCAAATGGCTACACCTTC
TRBV6-1	.	TRBJ2-3	many	CASSDQLFTSTDTQYF	TGTGCCAGCAGTGACCAACTCTTTACTAGCACAGATACGCAGTATTTT
TRBV10-3	.	TRBJ1-1	many	CAMSSDRLFEAFF	TGTGCCATGAGCTCCGACAGGCTCTTTGAAGCTTTCTTT
TRBV30	TRBD2	TRBJ2-7	many	CAWTAGGPDEQYF	TGTGCCTGGACCGCGGGGGGCCCGGACGAGCAGTACTTC
TRBV11-3	.	TRBJ2-1	many	CASSLQGAGHNEQFF	TGTGCCAGCAGCTTGCAGGGAGCGGGTCACAATGAGCAGTTCTTC
TRBV12-3/TRBV12-4	.	TRBJ2-5	.	CASSLRGSGETQYF	TGTGCCAGCAGTTTACGGGGGTCAGGAGAGACCCAGTACTTC
TRBV9	.	TRBJ2-1	many	CASSVTSIQFDEQFF	TGTGCCAGCAGCGTCACTAGCATCCAATTTGATGAGCAGTTCTTC
TRBV6-6	.	TRBJ2-3	many	CASRPDLLATDTQYF	TGTGCCAGCAGACCTGACCTACTAGCAACGGATACGCAGTATTTT
TRBV15	TRBD1	TRBJ1-1	many	CATSRQQGDTEAFF	TGTGCCACCAGCAGACAACAGGGGGACACTGAAGCTTTCTTT
TRBV4-1	.	TRBJ2-2	.	CASSLGAANTGELFF	TGCGCCAGCAGCCTTGGAGCCGCGAACACCGGGGAGCTGTTTTTT
TRBV20-1	.	TRBJ2-1	many	CSAYMQGRHNEQFF	TGCAGTGCGTATATGCAGGGGAGACACAATGAGCAGTTCTTC
TRBV7-3	TRBD1	TRBJ2-5	many	CASSMGQSETQYF	TGTGCCAGCAGCATGGGACAGTCAGAGACCCAGTACTTC
TRBV12-3/TRBV12-4	.	TRBJ1-2	many	CASSINGGDYGYTF	TGTGCCAGCTCTATAAATGGGGGTGACTATGGCTACACCTTC
TRBV6-5	.	TRBJ2-2	few	CASSRAGADTGELFF	TGTGCCAGCAGTCGCGCGGGGGCTGACACCGGGGAGCTGTTTTTT
TRBV18	.	TRBJ1-5	.	CASSPGASNQPQHF	TGTGCCAGCTCACCGGGGGCGAGCAATCAGCCCCAGCATTTT
TRBV7-8	TRBD1	TRBJ1-6	many	CASSPPGTAYNSPLHF	TGTGCCAGCAGCCCCCCAGGGACAGCTTATAATTCACCCCTCCACTTT
TRBV10-1	.	TRBJ2-2	.	CASQDQNTGELFF	TGCGCCAGCCAAGACCAGAACACCGGGGAGCTGTTTTTT
TRBV7-8	TRBD1	TRBJ2-7	many	CASSLANGTGTHEQYF	TGTGCCAGCAGCTTAGCGAATGGGACAGGGACTCACGAGCAGTACTTC
TRBV20-1	TRBD1	TRBJ1-4	few	CSSVDRVGEKLFF	TGCAGTTCCGTCGACAGGGTCGGAGAAAAACTGTTTTTT
TRBV2	.	TRBJ2-3	many	CASSGKTSTDTQYF	TGTGCCAGCAGTGGGAAGACTAGCACAGATACGCAGTATTTT
TRBV2	TRBD1	TRBJ2-3	few	CAGQVRAADTQYF	TGTGCCGGACAGGTTCGGGCTGCAGATACGCAGTATTTT
TRBV29-1	TRBD1	TRBJ2-5	.	CSVVPGTVDETQYF	TGCAGCGTTGTTCCCGGGACAGTTGACGAGACCCAGTACTTC
TRBV12-3/TRBV12-4	.	TRBJ2-3	many	CASSLGAGAPSTDTQYF	TGTGCCAGCAGTTTAGGGGCGGGGGCTCCTAGCACAGATACGCAGTATTTT
TRBV12-3/TRBV12-4	TRBD1	TRBJ2-7	many	CASSYYRDSRREQYF	TGTGCCAGCAGCTACTACCGGGACAGTCGTCGCGAGCAGTACTTC
TRBV5-6	TRBD2	TRBJ2-3	many	CASSVTSGRDTQYF	TGTGCCAGCAGCGTAACTAGCGGGAGGGATACGCAGTATTTT
TRBV12-3/TRBV12-4	.	TRBJ1-2	.	CASSLEATPLRLYTF	TGTGCCAGCAGTTTAGAGGCAACCCCCCTTCGTCTCTACACCTTC
TRBV11-3	.	TRBJ2-1	many	CASSLDSDNEQFF	TGTGCCAGCAGCTTAGATTCAGACAATGAGCAGTTCTTC
TRBV5-6	.	TRBJ2-3	.	CASSPRTSWDTQYF	TGTGCCAGCAGCCCTAGAACCAGCTGGGATACGCAGTATTTT
TRBV7-3	.	TRBJ2-5	many	CASSTGHLGTQYF	TGTGCCAGCAGCACCGGACATCTGGGGACCCAGTACTTC
TRBV7-8	.	TRBJ2-3	many	CASSPRGVVTDTQYF	TGTGCCAGCAGCCCGAGGGGTGTGGTAACAGATACGCAGTATTTT
TRBV5-1	.	TRBJ2-5	few	CASSSRVEETQYF	TGCGCCAGCAGCTCCAGGGTGGAAGAGACCCAGTACTTC
TRBV27	.	TRBJ2-7	.	CASSLSGYEQYF	TGTGCCAGCAGTTTATCGGGGTACGAGCAGTACTTC
TRBV20-1	.	TRBJ1-4	many	CSARDGVRSEKLFF	TGCAGTGCTAGAGATGGGGTTAGGAGTGAAAAACTGTTTTTT
TRBV29-1	.	TRBJ1-1	.	CSVGSLTGGTEAFF	TGCAGCGTCGGAAGTTTAACAGGCGGCACTGAAGCTTTCTTT
TRBV6-6	TRBD2	TRBJ2-7	many	CASSYPLRGQGGYEQYF	TGTGCCAGCAGTTACCCCCTCCGAGGGCAGGGAGGGTACGAGCAGTACTTC
TRBV6-5	.	TRBJ2-7	.	CASSPPPGYEQYF	TGTGCCAGCAGCCCACCGCCTGGCTACGAGCAGTACTTC
TRBV27	.	TRBJ1-2	many	CASSRLPKTNYGYTF	TGTGCCAGCAGTAGATTACCGAAGACTAACTATGGCTACACCTTC
TRBV5-1	.	TRBJ2-5	many	CASSLSSDQETQYF	TGCGCCAGCAGCTTGAGTTCGGACCAAGAGACCCAGTACTTC
TRBV7-6	.	TRBJ1-5	many	CASSLLDSDQPQHF	TGTGCCAGCAGCTTATTGGACAGCGACCAGCCCCAGCATTTT
TRBV5-1	.	TRBJ2-2	medium-sized	CASSLTYREPNTGELFF	TGCGCCAGCAGCTTAACTTACAGGGAGCCTAACACCGGGGAGCTGTTTTTT
TRBV10-3	.	TRBJ1-4	many	CAIRRGPATNEKLFF	TGTGCCATCAGAAGAGGTCCGGCAACTAATGAAAAACTGTTTTTT
TRBV11-1	.	TRBJ1-3	medium-sized	CASSLTSTGNTIYF	TGTGCCAGCAGCTTAACAAGTACTGGAAACACCATATATTTT
TRBV5-4	TRBD2	TRBJ2-7	few	CASSRAGTSLSEQYF	TGTGCCAGCTCGCGGGCCGGGACTAGCCTATCCGAGCAGTACTTC
TRBV15	.	TRBJ1-6	.	CATSRIGEGRGNSPLHF	TGTGCCACCAGCAGAATCGGGGAAGGCCGGGGGAATTCACCCCTCCACTTT
TRBV6-6	.	TRBJ2-3	many	CASSLLNTDTQYF	TGTGCCAGCAGCCTCCTCAACACAGATACGCAGTATTTT
TRBV7-2	.	TRBJ2-1	.	CASSPRSVSYNEQFF	TGTGCCAGCAGCCCTAGGAGCGTCTCCTACAATGAGCAGTTCTTC
TRBV28	TRBD2	TRBJ2-7	many	CASSLGPRGGLAGHEQYF	TGTGCCAGCAGTTTAGGGCCCCGCGGTGGACTAGCGGGACACGAGCAGTACTTC
TRBV6-2/TRBV6-3	TRBD1	TRBJ1-1	many	CASSAQGGDTEAFF	TGTGCCAGCAGTGCTCAGGGGGGAGACACTGAAGCTTTCTTT
TRBV5-1	TRBD1	TRBJ2-3	many	CASSQGQGTGDTQYF	TGCGCCAGCAGCCAAGGACAGGGGACAGGAGATACGCAGTATTTT
TRBV20-1	.	TRBJ2-1	.	CSARDLSGLYNEQFF	TGCAGTGCTAGAGATCTAAGTGGTCTTTACAATGAGCAGTTCTTC
TRBV7-3	.	TRBJ2-1	.	CASSRGSYNEQFF	TGTGCCAGCAGCCGAGGGTCCTACAATGAGCAGTTCTTC
TRBV6-6	.	TRBJ1-2	.	CASSQGRDGYTF	TGTGCCAGCAGCCAGGGGAGAGATGGCTACACCTTC
TRBV5-1	.	TRBJ1-4	.	CASSSGSATNEKLFF	TGCGCCAGCAGCAGTGGTAGCGCAACTAATGAAAAACTGTTTTTT